One sample yielded the 22 T cell receptor beta chains listed below, sequenced in a study of blood T cells in healthy people across ages. It was with a sample-barcoded 5' primer and a J-beta primer mix that a second PCR of roughly 6 to 11 cycles was run. TCRdb analysed the 5' RACE reads with MiXCR anew, one entry per CDR3 protein. The repertoire holds under 2,000,000 distinct CDR3 sequences, with 40% to 55% as singletons. Sequencing was carried out using blood. The origin of the receptors is a middle-aged woman in good health.

This chain uses TRBV4-1 with TRBJ2-2; the D call may be TRBD1 or TRBD2 (5 bases each). The CDR3 runs 11 residues. Between the trimmed V and J ends, which lost 8 bases and 7 bases, there was a span of 8 bases. The germline V gene has CDR1 MGHRA and CDR2 YSYEKL. This chain's CDR3 is CASQRGGELFF. CDR3 DNA sequence: TGCGCCAGCCAGAGGGGCGGGGAGCTGTTTTTT.

In its sample, this clonotype was seen a few times. The V call is TRBV29-1, the J call TRBJ1-2, with D unresolved. The germline CDR1 and CDR2 sequences are SQVTM and ANQGSEA. The ends were cut back, 3 bases at V and 7 bases at J, with 3 bases in the middle. CDR3 length: 9 residues. This CDR3 reads CSVEGGYTF. The CDR3 coding sequence is TGCAGCGTTGAGGGTGGCTACACCTTC.

The rearrangement joins TRBV6-2 or TRBV6-3 to TRBJ2-7, with 10 bases lining up with TRBD2. Per the germline V gene, CDR1 is MNHEY and CDR2 is SVGEGT. The CDR3 has 15 amino acids. V shed 8 bases and J 2 bases; nucleotides not matched to a gene: 9. The DNA of the CDR3 is TGTGCCAGCTTTCCTAGCGGGGGACGAACCTACGAGCAGTACTTC. As protein: CASFPSGGRTYEQYF.

The chain couples TRBV7-9 to TRBJ1-2; 7 bases agree with TRBD1. The germline gives CDR1 SEHNR, CDR2 FQNEAQ (reference sequence). Trimming removed 4 bases from V and 5 bases from J; junction bases left unmatched: 10. The CDR3 is made up of 15 amino acids. As DNA, the CDR3 is TGTGCCAGCAGCTCGCGGAGGGGGCGCGGATATGGCTACACCTTC. Protein sequence: CASSSRRGRGYGYTF.

The chain combines TRBV6-2 or TRBV6-3 with TRBJ1-1; TRBD1 might be the D (5 bases). The germline V and J ends were trimmed by 1 base and 4 bases, with 13 bases remaining between them. This CDR3 spans 15 amino acids. The V gene's germline CDR1 is MNHEY and CDR2 SVGEGT. CDR3 DNA: TGTGCCAGCAGTTACTTAGGACCCGGGACCACTGAAGCTTTCTTT. Encoded protein: CASSYLGPGTTEAFF.

The chain has TRBV5-1 and TRBJ2-5, with D unresolved. Trimming left V 6 bases short and J 5 bases short, with 11 bases between. The CDR3 runs 12 residues. Germline CDR1 is SGHRS and CDR2 is YFSETQ. The chain's CDR3 is CASTSGFETQYF. The CDR3, as DNA: TGCGCCAGCACCTCAGGATTTGAGACCCAGTACTTC.

The rearrangement joins TRBV29-1 to TRBJ1-5; no clear D. This CDR3 spans 13 amino acids. Trimming left V 0 bases short and J 9 bases short, with 12 bases between. The V gene's germline CDR1 is SQVTM and CDR2 ANQGSEA. The chain's CDR3 is CSVEETHGRPQHF. In nucleotides, the CDR3 is TGCAGCGTTGAAGAGACACATGGGCGGCCCCAGCATTTT.

The CDR3 protein is CASSLPVEALQTQYF. The CDR3 DNA reads TGTGCCAGCAGCTTACCGGTAGAAGCTCTTCAGACCCAGTACTTC. The chain is built from TRBV13 and TRBJ2-7, with D unclear. The tail of the sequence fits TRBJ2-5 better, so the J call may be wrong. CDR1 and CDR2 from the germline V gene are PRHDT and FYEKMQ (reference sequence). The CDR3 length is 15 residues.

This clonotype was counted a single time. Germline and junction disagree at one end, which may indicate a read error. The gene calls are TRBV7-2 and TRBJ2-7; a weak D match, TRBD1 (6 bases). Looked up from germline, CDR1 is SGHTA and CDR2 is FQGNSA. The CDR3 loop spans 15 amino acids. The CDR3, as DNA: TGTGCCAACAGCTTCGACAGGTCTGATAGGTTCGAGCAGTACTTC. It specifies CANSFDRSDRFEQYF.

The V gene is TRBV12-3 or TRBV12-4, the J gene TRBJ1-5; D gene uncertain. V was cut by 1 base and J by 6 bases, with 10 bases left in between. This CDR3 region has 14 residues. CDR3: CASSLVGISQPQHF. In nucleotides, the CDR3 is TGTGCCAGCAGTTTAGTGGGAATCAGTCAGCCCCAGCATTTT.

This clonotype was picked up a small number of times. The rearrangement joins TRBV24-1 to TRBJ2-3; D perhaps matches TRBD2 (5 bases). Deletions cut 4 bases from V and 3 bases from J, with 13 bases between. Germline V gene data show CDR1 as KGHDR and CDR2 as SFDVKD. This CDR3 comprises 15 residues. The CDR3 reads CATSELTPGTDTQYF. The CDR3, as DNA: TGTGCCACCAGTGAGTTGACCCCGGGGACAGATACGCAGTATTTT.

V is TRBV7-9 and J is TRBJ1-2, with D perhaps matching TRBD1 (6 bases). CDR1 SEHNR and CDR2 FQNEAQ come from the germline V gene (reference sequence). V was shortened by 2 bases and J by 8 bases, with 12 bases between the two germline ends. This CDR3 is built from 13 residues. The CDR3 coding sequence is TGTGCCAGCAGCTTAAGGGGGACTCCCGGCTACACCTTC. It codes for CASSLRGTPGYTF.

This chain joins TRBV2 and TRBJ1-4; D is ambiguous. V shed 2 bases and J shed 7 bases, with 20 bases lying between them. Germline V lookup: CDR1 SNHLY, CDR2 FYNNEI. This CDR3 spans 17 amino acids. The CDR3, as DNA: TGTGCCAGCAGTGAACCTCTCCGGACGACGTGGGGTGAAAAACTGTTTTTT. This sequence encodes CASSEPLRTTWGEKLFF. Full variable domain (outside the CDR3, taken from reference TRBV2 and TRBJ1-4): EPEVTQTPSHQVTQMGQEVILRCVPISNHLYFYWYRQILGQKVEFLVSFYNNEISEKSEIFDDQFSVERPDGSNFTLKIRSTKLEDSAMYFCASSEPLRTTWGEKLFFGSGTQLSVL.

This clonotype was observed a single time. V gene TRBV5-1 combines with J gene TRBJ1-5; D might be TRBD1 (6 bases). CDR3 length equals 15 residues. Germline loops: CDR1 SGHRS, CDR2 YFSETQ. V was shortened by 4 bases and J by 1 base, with 12 bases between the two germline ends. The CDR3 loop reads CASSGKQGSNQPQHF. The CDR3 DNA reads TGCGCCAGCAGCGGAAAACAGGGAAGCAATCAGCCCCAGCATTTT.

This clonotype showed up many times. The rearrangement links TRBV6-6 to TRBJ2-5, with D possibly being TRBD2 (6 bases). Germline CDR1 reads MNHNY; CDR2 reads SVGAGI (reference sequence). Trimming took 2 bases from V and 2 from J, leaving 9 bases between them. CDR3 length equals 14 residues. This CDR3 reads CASSYGGEQETQYF. As DNA, the CDR3 is TGTGCCAGCAGTTACGGAGGGGAGCAAGAGACCCAGTACTTC.

J is TRBJ2-4 and V is TRBV20-1, with a weak D call TRBD1 (6 bases). V lost 2 bases and J lost 0, with 11 bases in between. Germline V gene sequence: CDR1 DFQATT, CDR2 SNEGSKA (reference sequence). This CDR3 region has 15 residues. In DNA, the CDR3 is TGCAGTGCTAGAACCACAGGGCTAGCCAAAAACATTCAGTACTTC. This codes for CSARTTGLAKNIQYF.

The chain links TRBV20-1 to TRBJ2-7, with D perhaps TRBD2 (5 bases). Deletions cut 0 bases from V and 3 bases from J, with 12 bases between. The CDR3 is 14 amino acids. CDR1 and CDR2 (germline): DFQATT, SNEGSKA (reference sequence). In DNA form, the CDR3 reads TGCAGTGCTAGAGATAGACCAGCGGACTACGAGCAGTACTTC. This gives the protein CSARDRPADYEQYF.

In the case of this clonotype: This may be a read error, as it is one base from a much larger clone. V is TRBV7-2 and J is TRBJ2-4; tentative D call: TRBD1 (7 bases). The CDR3 is 16 amino acids. Germline CDR1 reads SGHTA; CDR2 reads FQGNSA. DNA of the CDR3: TGTGCCAGCAGCCATCGGACAGGAGGGACCAAAAACAGTCAGTACTTC. It codes for CASSHRTGGTKNSQYF.

This clonotype was observed many times. Its ends do not fully match the called genes, so a read error is possible. The J gene is TRBJ2-5, the V gene TRBV7-3, with D possibly called TRBD1 or TRBD2 (5 bases each). Germline CDR1 reads SGHTA; CDR2 reads FQGTGA. The CDR3 contains 13 residues. The CDR3 here is CASSSGRGETQYF. In DNA form, the CDR3 reads TGCGCCAGCAGCTCGGGACGCGGGGAGACCCAGTACTTC.

The chain recombines TRBV25-1 with TRBJ2-5; tentatively, D is TRBD1 (5 bases). This CDR3 comprises 14 residues. The V end lost 3 bases, the J end lost 5 bases, and 13 bases lay between the germline ends. Germline CDR1 and CDR2: MGHDK and SYGVNS. DNA of the CDR3: TGTGCCAGCAGTGATTCAGGGAAGTGGGAGACCCAGTACTTC. Translated, it gives CASSDSGKWETQYF. Filled out from reference TRBV25-1 and TRBJ2-5, the complete variable domain reads EADIYQTPRYLVIGTGKKITLECSQTMGHDKMYWYQQDPGMELHLIHYSYGVNSTEKGDLSSESTVSRIRTEHFPLTLESARPSHTSQYLCASSDSGKWETQYFGPGTRLLVL.

This clonotype was picked up a small number of times. This rearrangement joins TRBV14 to TRBJ2-3; no firm D call. The length of the CDR3 is 15 residues. Germline loops: CDR1 SGHDN, CDR2 FVKESK. With 1 base removed from V and 0 bases from J, the gap between germline ends came to 8 bases. CDR3: CASSQAHASTDTQYF. For the CDR3, the DNA is TGTGCCAGCAGCCAAGCTCACGCTAGCACAGATACGCAGTATTTT.

The chain has TRBV4-3 and TRBJ2-1, with 14 bases matching TRBD2. The CDR3 spans 16 residues. Germline V gives CDR1 LGHNA, CDR2 YSLEER. V lost 3 bases, J lost 8 bases, and 6 bases stayed unmatched. This CDR3 reads CASSHPGLAGGHEQFF. In DNA, the CDR3 is TGCGCCAGCAGCCACCCCGGACTAGCGGGGGGCCATGAGCAGTTCTTC.